This TCR beta chain was documented in a study of T-cell memory formation after mild COVID-19. Study in general: Largely, TCR clusters stayed within a single donor. Findings and limits, study-wide: Whereas later expanders leaned CD4+, clones contracting day 15 to 85 showed a balanced CD4/CD8 makeup.

Germline CDR1 is SGHNT and CDR2 is YENEEA. This CDR3 has 15 amino acids. V dropped 5 bases and J dropped 2 bases, with 16 bases sitting between them. Turning to this clonotype: What it binds is not known.

Using its own MiXCR run on the 5' RACE reads, TCRdb lists one record per CDR3 protein. The table includes hundreds of thousands of distinct CDR3 sequences, over 25% detected once. The clonotype comes from an adult woman who had mild COVID-19 (a few samples of this study predate the infection). Cell type and time point are not known. The sequenced sample consisted of PBMCs or a T cell subset sorted from them (not recorded which). The chain carries TRBV11-3 and TRBJ2-7; D is possibly TRBD2 (6 bases). DNA of the CDR3: TGTGCCAGCAGCGAAGGAGGGAAAAAAACCTACGAGCAGTACTTC. It specifies CASSEGGKKTYEQYF.